The 9 T cell receptor beta chains listed next were all sequenced from one sample in a study of human T cells and chemical hapten exposure. Time point noted: pre-sensitization, week 0. The treatment was: therapeutic diphenylcyclopropenone sensitization with weekly scalp DPC. Via MiXCR, TCRdb re-called the RACE reads, giving one row per CDR3 protein. The table records about 180,000 distinct CDR3 sequences, approximately 29% of them present only once. This sample comprised whole blood, obtained in connection with sensitization to the hapten diphenylcyclopropenone (DPC). Receptor source: a woman younger than 45 with alopecia areata. Some clones in this sample may be carry-over from other donors' samples.

This clonotype occurred a few times. The chain joins TRBV7-2 to TRBJ2-3; no definite D call. V was pared by 5 bases and J by 5 bases, with 11 bases between. The CDR3 contains 13 residues. The germline V gene encodes CDR1 SGHTA and CDR2 FQGNSA. The CDR3 sequence is CASSLPPLDTQYF. The CDR3, as DNA: TGTGCCAGCAGCCTCCCCCCTTTAGATACGCAGTATTTT.

The chain carries TRBV20-1 and TRBJ2-7; 9 bases align to TRBD2. V lost 0 bases, J lost 1 base, and 7 bases stayed unmatched. Per the germline V gene, CDR1 is DFQATT and CDR2 is SNEGSKA (reference sequence). This CDR3 is built from 16 residues. The CDR3 nucleotides are TGCAGTGCTAGAGATCGAGAGGCGGGAGGGTCCTACGAGCAGTACTTC. Translated, it gives CSARDREAGGSYEQYF.

V is TRBV6-5 and J is TRBJ1-2; no reliable D call. The CDR3 spans 12 residues. The germline gives CDR1 MNHEY, CDR2 SVGAGI. V lost 8 bases and J lost 2, with 9 bases in between. Here the CDR3 reads CASGERNYGYTF. Written as DNA, the CDR3 is TGTGCCAGCGGGGAGCGGAACTATGGCTACACCTTC.

This clonotype was seen more than once but under ten times. This chain links TRBV2 with TRBJ2-5, with D perhaps given as TRBD1 or TRBD2 (5 bases each). Germline V lookup: CDR1 SNHLY, CDR2 FYNNEI. This CDR3 is built from 13 residues. Trimming shortened V by 7 bases and J by 5 bases, and 14 bases separated the two germline ends. CDR3 region: CASTPGNRETQYF. The DNA of the CDR3 is TGTGCCAGCACGCCGGGAAACAGGGAGACCCAGTACTTC.

The chain is built from TRBV28 and TRBJ2-1, with 7 bases fitting TRBD1. This CDR3 has 16 residues. V was pared by 6 bases and J by 4 bases, with 12 bases of the junction left unmatched. Per the germline V gene, CDR1 is MDHEN and CDR2 is SYDVKM. The CDR3 spells CASSSRGWSGYNEQFF. The CDR3 DNA sequence: TGTGCCAGCAGCTCCAGGGGGTGGAGTGGATACAATGAGCAGTTCTTC.

The CDR3 DNA follows: TGCAGTGCTAGAGATTTTGCTGGTTACGAGCAGTACTTC. Encoded protein: CSARDFAGYEQYF. This chain links TRBV20-1 with TRBJ2-7, with unresolved D. V was pared by 0 bases and J by 4 bases, with 10 bases between. This CDR3 has 13 amino acids. The V gene's germline CDR1 is DFQATT and CDR2 SNEGSKA (reference sequence).

This clonotype was observed a few times. The chain combines TRBV7-4 with TRBJ2-7, with D perhaps given as TRBD1 or TRBD2 (5 bases each). Germline lookup yields CDR1 SGHVT and CDR2 SQSDAQ. The V end was cut by 0 bases, the J end by 4 bases, with 13 bases between. There are 15 residues in the CDR3. The CDR3 DNA reads TGTGCCAGCAGCTTAGCAGTCCGGGGCGCTTACGAGCAGTACTTC. Its translation is CASSLAVRGAYEQYF.

The chain recombines TRBV28 with TRBJ1-5; 9 bases align to TRBD1. This CDR3 spans 17 amino acids. CDR1 MDHEN and CDR2 SYDVKM come from the germline V gene. V shed 2 bases and J 6 bases; nucleotides not matched to a gene: 11. The CDR3 sequence: CASSLPLQGARGQPQHF. DNA for the CDR3: TGTGCCAGCAGTTTACCTCTACAGGGGGCACGGGGTCAGCCCCAGCATTTT.

The chain is built from TRBV28 and TRBJ1-1; D perhaps matches TRBD1 (5 bases). Looked up from germline, CDR1 is MDHEN and CDR2 is SYDVKM. This CDR3 contains 14 residues. Trimming stripped 2 bases from V and 1 base from J, with 8 bases between. CDR3 in amino acids: CASSLRGGNTEAFF. The DNA for the CDR3 is TGTGCCAGCAGTTTACGGGGGGGGAACACTGAAGCTTTCTTT.